The 5 T cell receptor beta chains reported below all come from one sample, sequenced in a study of shared clonotypes between healthy human individuals. Clones were sequenced by immunoSEQ multiplex PCR, and TCRdb holds only the in-frame ones, with some missing. The sample gives about 1.4 million clones, 96% of which show up once; 1.2% is in the top ten. Sequenced material: naive CD4+ T cells sorted from blood. Indicated subset: CD45RA+ positively selected. These receptors came from a man under 40 in good health.

The chain carries TRBV19 and TRBJ2-1; unclear D gene. Looked up from germline, CDR1 is LNHDA and CDR2 is SQIVND (reference sequence). V was clipped by 3 bases and J by 1 base, with 16 bases between them. This CDR3 spans 17 amino acids. DNA of the CDR3: TGTGCCAGTAGTATCGGCCATGCCCAGATTTCCTACAATGAGCAGTTCTTC. Its protein is CASSIGHAQISYNEQFF.

The V and J genes are TRBV18 and TRBJ1-1, with D perhaps matching TRBD1 (6 bases). Trimming left V 3 bases short and J 5 bases short, with 13 bases between. This CDR3 has 14 residues. The germline CDR1 and CDR2 sequences are KGHSH and LQKENI. The CDR3 bases are TGTGCCAGCTCACCCACCGGGACACAGACTGAAGCTTTCTTT. It codes for CASSPTGTQTEAFF.

The chain links TRBV7-2 to TRBJ2-3, with D uncertain. Trimming took off 5 bases at V and 0 bases at J, with 9 bases between the two ends. This CDR3 has 14 residues. Germline CDR1 is SGHTA and CDR2 is FQGNSA. CDR3 nucleotide sequence: TGTGCCAGCAGCCCCATCACTAGCACAGATACGCAGTATTTT. Amino acid sequence: CASSPITSTDTQYF.

The chain couples TRBV29-1 to TRBJ2-7; 15 nucleotides agree with TRBD2. Trimming took 6 bases from V and 5 from J; bases not matched to a gene: 2. The CDR3 sequence is 13 residues long. In germline, CDR1 is SQVTM, CDR2 ANQGSEA. The chain's CDR3 is CSVRTSGRDEQYF. The CDR3 DNA is TGCAGCGTGCGGACTAGCGGGAGGGACGAGCAGTACTTC.

This clone was picked up a small number of times. The chain carries TRBV30 and TRBJ2-1; no clear D gene. Germline V gene sequence: CDR1 GTSNPN, CDR2 SVGIG (reference sequence). V was trimmed by 2 bases and J by 7 bases, leaving 12 bases between them. The CDR3 is made up of 13 amino acids. CDR3 protein: CAWSLGMRNEQFF. DNA of the CDR3: TGTGCCTGGAGTCTTGGAATGAGGAATGAGCAGTTCTTC.